This T cell receptor beta chain was captured by sequencing in a study of early T cells in non-severe SARS-CoV-2 infection. V was shortened by 3 bases and J by 6 bases, with 14 bases between the two germline ends. CDR1 SEHNR and CDR2 FQNEAQ come from the germline V gene (reference sequence). This CDR3 is built from 15 residues. Attached unique molecular identifiers marked individual cDNA molecules. MiXCR, run by TCRdb on the 5' RACE reads, gives a single entry per CDR3 protein. The data show about 67,000 distinct CDR3 sequences, around 10% seen once. The chain employs TRBV7-9 and TRBJ1-4; weak D call: TRBD1 (5 bases). The sequence was obtained from an adult who was a healthcare worker with PCR-confirmed SARS-CoV-2 infection or an uninfected control (not recorded which). Sequencing was performed on whole blood. The CDR3 nucleotides are TGTGCCAGCAGCTTCTCCGGGGCGGCGGATGAAAAACTGTTTTTT. Encoded protein: CASSFSGAADEKLFF.